Below are 23 T cell receptor beta chains sequenced from a single sample in a study of blood T cell repertoires in COVID-19. Libraries were prepared by immunoSEQ multiplex PCR; TCRdb keeps only in-frame clonotypes and omits some of them. The sample lists a few hundred thousand clones, more than 75% occurring once. What was sequenced was PBMCs or T cells enriched from blood (not recorded which). These receptors originate from a woman between 25 and 40 years old who had recovered from COVID-19.

This clone was seen a single time. CDR3 bases: TGTGCCAGCAGCTTGTGGACACAAAACCTCTACGAGCAGTACTTC. Protein sequence: CASSLWTQNLYEQYF. V is TRBV11-2 and J is TRBJ2-7; a weak D match, TRBD1 (5 bases). Germline V gives CDR1 SGHAT, CDR2 FQNNGV. Trimming removed 3 bases from V and 3 bases from J, with 15 bases in between. This CDR3 region has 15 residues.

The J gene is TRBJ2-3, the V gene TRBV29-1; 7 positions agree with TRBD1. This CDR3 region has 14 residues. With 1 base clipped from V and 1 base from J, the junction kept 2 bases outside the gene matches. Germline V gene sequence: CDR1 SQVTM, CDR2 ANQGSEA. CDR3 sequence reads: CSVEGGQGTDTQYF. In DNA form, the CDR3 reads TGCAGCGTTGAAGGCGGACAGGGCACAGATACGCAGTATTTT.

The sample holds one count of this clone. The chain combines TRBV27 with TRBJ1-5; tentative D call: TRBD1 (5 bases). With 3 bases removed from V and 5 bases from J, the gap between germline ends came to 11 bases. Germline loops: CDR1 MNHEY, CDR2 SMNVEV (reference sequence). The CDR3 consists of 14 residues. This CDR3 is CASSFGGIDQPQHF. The CDR3 nucleotides read TGTGCCAGCAGTTTTGGGGGGATTGATCAGCCCCAGCATTTT.

This chain links TRBV25-1 with TRBJ1-4; 8 nucleotides line up with TRBD1. The CDR3 is 13 residues long. The germline CDR1 and CDR2 sequences are MGHDK and SYGVNS. V was clipped by 7 bases and J by 10 bases; unmatched bases: 8. For the CDR3, the DNA is TGTGCCAGCATTGGTGGCAGGGGGCCAAAACTGTTTTTT. Amino acids: CASIGGRGPKLFF. The variable domain in full, completed from reference TRBV25-1 and TRBJ1-4, reads EADIYQTPRYLVIGTGKKITLECSQTMGHDKMYWYQQDPGMELHLIHYSYGVNSTEKGDLSSESTVSRIRTEHFPLTLESARPSHTSQYLCASIGGRGPKLFFGSGTQLSVL.

The rearrangement uses TRBV20-1 and TRBJ1-2, with D possibly matching TRBD1 (5 bases). CDR3 length: 11 residues. The germline V gene has CDR1 DFQATT and CDR2 SNEGSKA (reference sequence). Trimming left V 6 bases short and J 8 bases short, with 13 bases between. CDR3 in amino acids: CSATPGLGYTF. The CDR3 nucleotides read TGCAGTGCCACCCCAGGGCTGGGCTACACCTTC.

The V call is TRBV20-1, the J call TRBJ2-5; 10 bases fit TRBD2. This CDR3 region has 11 residues. Trimming removed 5 bases from V and 9 bases from J; junction bases left unmatched: 3. Germline assignment: CDR1 DFQATT and CDR2 SNEGSKA (reference sequence). In nucleotides, the CDR3 is TGCAGTGCTCCTCTAGCGGGAGCCCAGTACTTC. This sequence encodes CSAPLAGAQYF.

The J gene is TRBJ2-1, the V gene TRBV6-5; no clear D gene. V dropped 4 bases and J dropped 2 bases, with 6 bases sitting between them. Per the germline V gene, CDR1 is MNHEY and CDR2 is SVGAGI. This CDR3 has 13 residues. This CDR3 is CASSSGPYNEQFF. As DNA, the CDR3 is TGTGCCAGCAGTTCTGGGCCCTACAATGAGCAGTTCTTC.

The chain recombines TRBV19 with TRBJ1-3; no clear D. Germline lookup yields CDR1 LNHDA and CDR2 SQIVND (reference sequence). Trimming took 5 bases from V and 3 from J, leaving 8 bases between them. The CDR3 is 13 residues long. The DNA for the CDR3 is TGTGCCAGTAGTTCCCGACTTGGAAACACCATATATTTT. It yields the protein CASSSRLGNTIYF.

The CDR3 bases are TGTGCCAGCAGTTGGGGGACTAGCGGGATAGAGACCCAGTACTTC. Translated, it gives CASSWGTSGIETQYF. J is TRBJ2-5 and V is TRBV27, with TRBD2 matching over 13 bases. The germline V gene has CDR1 MNHEY and CDR2 SMNVEV (reference sequence). CDR3 size: 15 residues. V dropped 4 bases and J dropped 4; count of bases not matched to a gene: 3.

The CDR3 is CASSPPGSNEKLFF. The DNA for the CDR3 is TGTGCCAGCAGCCCCCCGGGTTCTAATGAAAAACTGTTTTTT. The chain recombines TRBV28 with TRBJ1-4; D is unclear. Looked up from germline, CDR1 is MDHEN and CDR2 is SYDVKM. With 6 bases removed from V and 3 bases from J, the gap between germline ends came to 11 bases. This CDR3 region has 14 residues.

This clone was detected once. The rearrangement uses TRBV11-3 and TRBJ2-3; 12 positions match TRBD2. Germline V gene sequence: CDR1 SGHNT, CDR2 YENEEA. The J segment lost 8 bases and the V segment lost 6 bases, leaving 9 bases of the junction unmatched. This CDR3 is built from 15 residues. Written as DNA, the CDR3 is TGTGCCAGCAGTCAAACTAGCGGGGGGCCTAGTACGCAGTATTTT. Translated: CASSQTSGGPSTQYF.

The CDR3 loop is CASSRGLGNTIYF. The CDR3 DNA sequence: TGTGCCAGCAGCAGGGGCCTAGGAAACACCATATATTTT. The chain employs TRBV11-3 and TRBJ1-3; D may be TRBD1 (5 bases). Looked up from germline, CDR1 is SGHNT and CDR2 is YENEEA. The ends were cut back, 5 bases at V and 4 bases at J, with 9 bases in the middle. This CDR3 contains 13 residues.

Only a few counts were recorded for this clone. The chain uses TRBV5-6 and TRBJ2-7; 8 bases map to TRBD1. After removal of 2 bases from V and 4 bases from J, the junction contained 11 bases not matched to a gene. The germline gives CDR1 SGHDT, CDR2 YYEEEE. The CDR3 is made up of 16 amino acids. CDR3 sequence (DNA): TGTGCCAGCAGCTTAAACCCGGGACAGGTGTATTACGAGCAGTACTTC. It encodes CASSLNPGQVYYEQYF.

V usage is TRBV12-3 or TRBV12-4 and J usage is TRBJ2-1; 8 bases agree with TRBD2. The ends lost 8 bases at V and 5 bases at J; junction bases unmatched: 5. This CDR3 comprises 13 residues. The DNA of the CDR3 is TGTGCCAGCCTCGGACTAGCAGACAATGAGCAGTTCTTC. Its translation is CASLGLADNEQFF.

This CDR3 is CATQGNTEAFF. Here the CDR3 DNA reads TGTGCCACGCAGGGGAACACTGAAGCTTTCTTT. The rearrangement links TRBV3-1 (or the pseudogene TRBV3-2) to TRBJ1-1, with D perhaps matching TRBD1 (5 bases). This CDR3 spans 11 amino acids. Germline V gene sequence: CDR1 LGHDT, CDR2 YNNKEL (reference sequence). Between the trimmed V and J ends, which lost 10 bases and 1 base, there was a span of 7 bases.

This chain uses TRBV5-4 with TRBJ2-7, with TRBD2 matching 10 bases. This CDR3 contains 15 residues. Trimming removed 0 bases from V and 5 bases from J; junction bases left unmatched: 5. Germline CDR1 is SGHNT and CDR2 is YYREEE (reference sequence). The CDR3 spells CASSLVLAGVNEQYF. The CDR3 DNA reads as TGTGCCAGCAGCTTGGTTCTAGCGGGAGTGAACGAGCAGTACTTC.

V usage is TRBV7-9 and J usage is TRBJ1-2; 7 nucleotides line up with TRBD1. The J segment lost 7 bases and the V segment lost 2 bases, leaving 10 bases of the junction unmatched. The CDR3 is 15 amino acids. Per germline, CDR1 SEHNR and CDR2 FQNEAQ (reference sequence). CDR3 in amino acids: CASSLQETGIPGYTF. CDR3 bases: TGTGCCAGCAGCTTACAGGAGACAGGGATCCCTGGCTACACCTTC.

V usage is TRBV19 and J usage is TRBJ2-2; D may be TRBD1 (6 bases). V dropped 7 bases and J dropped 5 bases, with 11 bases sitting between them. The length of the CDR3 is 13 residues. Germline CDR1 reads LNHDA; CDR2 reads SQIVND (reference sequence). CDR3 nucleotides: TGTGCCAGTATGAAACAGGGAACCGGGGAGCTGTTTTTT. This translates into CASMKQGTGELFF.

This chain links TRBV27 with TRBJ1-4; the D gene is possibly TRBD1 (5 bases). V was clipped by 6 bases and J by 2 bases, with 10 bases between them. The CDR3 is 14 residues long. The V gene's germline CDR1 is MNHEY and CDR2 SMNVEV (reference sequence). The CDR3 loop reads CASSSRGTNEKLFF. The DNA for the CDR3 is TGTGCCAGCAGCTCCCGGGGGACTAATGAAAAACTGTTTTTT.

This chain connects TRBV11-2 to TRBJ2-7; TRBD1 might be the D (6 bases). Per the germline V gene, CDR1 is SGHAT and CDR2 is FQNNGV. The CDR3 has 18 residues. Trimming took off 3 bases at V and 3 bases at J, with 24 bases between the two ends. The CDR3 here is CASSFSIARQEQYYEQYF. CDR3 DNA sequence: TGTGCCAGCAGCTTCTCCATCGCTAGACAGGAGCAATACTACGAGCAGTACTTC. The complete variable domain, with remaining parts taken from reference TRBV11-2 and TRBJ2-7, reads EAGVAQSPRYKIIEKRQSVAFWCNPISGHATLYWYQQILGQGPKLLIQFQNNGVVDDSQLPKDRFSAERLKGVDSTLKIQPAKLEDSAVYLCASSFSIARQEQYYEQYFGPGTRLTVT.

This clone was seen only a few times. The gene calls are TRBV12-3 or TRBV12-4 and TRBJ1-2; a weak D match, TRBD1 (6 bases). Trimming shortened V by 6 bases and J by 5 bases, and 7 bases separated the two germline ends. The CDR3 is 11 residues long. The CDR3 loop is CASRDSYGYTF. As DNA, the CDR3 is TGTGCCAGCAGGGACAGTTATGGCTACACCTTC.

The CDR3 region has the DNA TGTGCCAGCAGCCAAGAGGAGCAATCCACAGATACGCAGTATTTT. Amino acid sequence: CASSQEEQSTDTQYF. The V and J genes are TRBV4-2 and TRBJ2-3; no clear D gene. Trimming removed 0 bases from V and 2 bases from J, with 9 bases in between. Germline lookup yields CDR1 LGHNA and CDR2 YNFKEQ. This CDR3 contains 15 residues.

The V gene is TRBV5-4, the J gene TRBJ1-6; 9 bases match TRBD1. V lost 3 bases to trimming and J lost 9 bases; unmatched junction nucleotides: 7. The germline V gene has CDR1 SGHNT and CDR2 YYREEE (reference sequence). CDR3 length: 15 amino acids. CDR3 protein: CASSSGTGIGSPLHF. As DNA, the CDR3 is TGTGCCAGCAGCTCGGGGACAGGGATAGGTTCACCCCTCCACTTT. Full variable domain (outside the CDR3, taken from reference TRBV5-4 and TRBJ1-6): ETGVTQSPTHLIKTRGQQVTLRCSSQSGHNTVSWYQQALGQGPQFIFQYYREEENGRGNFPPRFSGLQFPNYSSELNVNALELDDSALYLCASSSGTGIGSPLHFGNGTRLTVT.